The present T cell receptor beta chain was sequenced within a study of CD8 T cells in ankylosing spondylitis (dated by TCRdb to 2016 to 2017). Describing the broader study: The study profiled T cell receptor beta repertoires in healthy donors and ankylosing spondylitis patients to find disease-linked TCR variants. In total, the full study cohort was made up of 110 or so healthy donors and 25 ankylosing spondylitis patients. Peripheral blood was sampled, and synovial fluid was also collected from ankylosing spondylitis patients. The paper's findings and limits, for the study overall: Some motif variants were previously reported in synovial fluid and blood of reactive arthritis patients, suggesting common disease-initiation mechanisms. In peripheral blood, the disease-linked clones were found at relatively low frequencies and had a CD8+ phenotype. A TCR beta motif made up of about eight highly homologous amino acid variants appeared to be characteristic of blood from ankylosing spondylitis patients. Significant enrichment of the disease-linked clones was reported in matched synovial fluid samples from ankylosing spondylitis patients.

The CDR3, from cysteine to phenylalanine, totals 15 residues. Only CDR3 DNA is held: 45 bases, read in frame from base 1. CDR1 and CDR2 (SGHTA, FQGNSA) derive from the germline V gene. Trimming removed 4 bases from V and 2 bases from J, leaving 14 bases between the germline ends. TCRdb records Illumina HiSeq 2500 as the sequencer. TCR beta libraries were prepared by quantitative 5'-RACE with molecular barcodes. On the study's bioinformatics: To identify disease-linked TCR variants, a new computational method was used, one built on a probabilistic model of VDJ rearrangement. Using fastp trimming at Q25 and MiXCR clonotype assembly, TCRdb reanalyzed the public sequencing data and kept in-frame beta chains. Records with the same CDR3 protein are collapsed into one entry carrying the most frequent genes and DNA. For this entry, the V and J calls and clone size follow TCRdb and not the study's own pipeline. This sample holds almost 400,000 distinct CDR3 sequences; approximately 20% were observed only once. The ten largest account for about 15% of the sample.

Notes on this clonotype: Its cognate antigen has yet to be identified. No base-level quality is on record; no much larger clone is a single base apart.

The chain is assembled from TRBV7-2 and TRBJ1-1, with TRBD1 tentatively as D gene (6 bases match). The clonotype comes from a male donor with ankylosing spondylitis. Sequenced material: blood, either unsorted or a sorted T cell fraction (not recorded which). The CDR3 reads CASSSQTGRNTEAFF. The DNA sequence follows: TGTGCCAGCAGCTCGCAGACAGGTCGAAACACTGAAGCTTTCTTT.